This T cell receptor beta chain was captured in a study of blood T cell repertoires in COVID-19. Germline V gene data show CDR1 as SGHRS and CDR2 as YFSETQ. Trimming removed 0 bases from V and 1 base from J, with 13 bases in between. The length of the CDR3 is 16 residues. Sequencing was performed with immunoSEQ multiplex PCR; in TCRdb, only in-frame clones are kept and a portion is missing. The repertoire holds more than 95,000 clones, with approximately 87% as singletons. V usage is TRBV5-1 and J usage is TRBJ2-5; D unresolved. Sequences were obtained from peripheral blood. The origin of this receptor is a young man with acute or convalescent COVID-19. This CDR3 reads CASSLDPRAIQETQYF. The CDR3 nucleotides read TGCGCCAGCAGCTTGGATCCAAGAGCCATCCAAGAGACCCAGTACTTC.